A single sample is the source of the 10 T cell receptor beta chains below, sequenced in a study of early T cells in non-severe SARS-CoV-2 infection. TCRdb re-called the 5' RACE reads through MiXCR, storing one row per CDR3 protein. The sample holds tens of thousands of distinct CDR3 sequences, about 10% seen once. Input material: whole blood. These receptor sequences come from an adult who was a healthcare worker with PCR-confirmed SARS-CoV-2 infection or an uninfected control (not recorded which).

Points on this clonotype: The junction differs from germline at one of its ends, possibly a read error. This chain uses TRBV2 with TRBJ2-7, with D maybe TRBD1 (6 bases). The CDR3 spans 13 residues. The germline V gene encodes CDR1 SNHLY and CDR2 FYNNEI. DNA of the CDR3: TGTGCCAGCAGGGAAGGGACAAAGTACGAGCAGTACTTC. It encodes CASREGTKYEQYF.

This sequence joins TRBV6-2 or TRBV6-3 and TRBJ2-5; TRBD1 matches at 8 bases. The junction had 8 bases not matched to a gene; V was cut back by 4 bases and J by 1 base. Germline CDR1 is MNHEY and CDR2 is SVGEGT. The CDR3 runs 16 residues. CDR3 nucleotides: TGTGCCAGCAGTTCCTTGACAGGGGTCGGCCAAGAGACCCAGTACTTC. It yields the protein CASSSLTGVGQETQYF.

This clonotype was seen a handful of times. V is TRBV2 and J is TRBJ2-1; TRBD2 agrees at 7 bases. Germline CDR1 and CDR2: SNHLY and FYNNEI. V shed 7 bases, J shed 2 bases, and the junction held 8 bases outside the gene matches. CDR3 length equals 15 residues. The DNA for the CDR3 is TGTGCCAGCAAGGAGAGGACTAGTACCTACAATGAGCAGTTCTTC. Its translation is CASKERTSTYNEQFF.

This clonotype was seen a few times. The V call is TRBV6-1, the J call TRBJ1-3; D is undetermined. CDR1 and CDR2 (germline): MNHNS, SASEGT. V gave up 5 bases and J gave up 0 bases, with 14 bases separating them. There are 16 residues in the CDR3. The CDR3 bases are TGTGCCAGCAGTTCTCGTGTCGGGAGCTCTGGAAACACCATATATTTT. Encoded protein: CASSSRVGSSGNTIYF.

This clonotype was recorded many times. V usage is TRBV7-2 and J usage is TRBJ2-2; 12 nucleotides align to TRBD2. The CDR3 totals 15 residues. Germline loops: CDR1 SGHTA, CDR2 FQGNSA. Germline trimming cut 3 bases from V and 6 bases from J; bases unmatched to any gene: 2. The CDR3 region is CASSFGLAGPGELFF. The CDR3 DNA follows: TGTGCCAGCAGCTTTGGACTAGCGGGACCCGGGGAGCTGTTTTTT.

The table lists this clonotype with many counts. V is TRBV14 and J is TRBJ2-5, with D possibly matching TRBD2 (6 bases). V shed 0 bases and J shed 5 bases, with 16 bases lying between them. Germline V gives CDR1 SGHDN, CDR2 FVKESK. The CDR3 has 16 residues. The chain's CDR3 is CASSQEIPGLMETQYF. The CDR3, as DNA: TGTGCCAGCAGCCAAGAAATTCCGGGACTGATGGAGACCCAGTACTTC.

This sequence joins TRBV24-1 and TRBJ2-2, with no clear D. V lost 4 bases to trimming and J lost 4 bases, with 6 bases between them. This CDR3 has 13 amino acids. Germline V CDR1 and CDR2: KGHDR, SFDVKD. Written as DNA, the CDR3 is TGTGCCACCAGTGACTCAATCACCGGGGAGCTGTTTTTT. It is translated as CATSDSITGELFF.

This clonotype has a handful of counts. CDR3 DNA sequence: TGCGCCAGCAGCCCGGACTCCCGGAAAAAGAACACTGAAGCTTTCTTT. Encoded protein: CASSPDSRKKNTEAFF. V usage is TRBV5-1 and J usage is TRBJ1-1, with D unclear. The CDR3 totals 16 residues. The germline V gene encodes CDR1 SGHRS and CDR2 YFSETQ. V lost 4 bases and J lost 1, with 17 bases in between.

This clonotype was observed many times. The gene calls are TRBV24-1 and TRBJ1-5; no firm D call. The ends were cut back, 4 bases at V and 9 bases at J, with 9 bases in the middle. Germline CDR1 is KGHDR and CDR2 is SFDVKD. The CDR3 length is 12 residues. The CDR3 protein is CATSDPPGPQHF. CDR3 DNA: TGTGCCACCAGTGACCCCCCGGGGCCCCAGCATTTT.

This clonotype showed up just a few times. The chain employs TRBV11-2 and TRBJ1-4; no firm D call. Looked up from germline, CDR1 is SGHAT and CDR2 is FQNNGV. Trimming took 3 bases from V and 7 from J, leaving 9 bases between them. The CDR3 has 13 amino acids. The CDR3 DNA reads as TGTGCCAGCAGCTTTTCATTCGCTGAAAAACTGTTTTTT. Translating gives CASSFSFAEKLFF.